This T cell receptor beta chain came from a study of T cell changes during pregnancy in multiple sclerosis. Sequenced by immunoSEQ multiplex PCR; TCRdb stores in-frame clones only, minus some. In the table there are some 71,000 clones, about 91% of which are singletons. J was trimmed by 3 bases and V by 0 bases; bases with no gene match: 5. Per the germline V gene, CDR1 is SGHNT and CDR2 is YYREEE (reference sequence). The CDR3 spans 16 residues. The sample here was CD4+ T cells from peripheral blood mononuclear cells, taken in the third trimester of pregnancy. This TCR derives from a female donor in good health, enrolled as a control in a pregnancy study. The rearrangement uses TRBV5-4 and TRBJ2-3; 9 nucleotides align to TRBD1. Here the CDR3 DNA reads TGTGCCAGCAGCTTGGCCAGGACAGGGGCAACAGATACGCAGTATTTT. Translation gives CASSLARTGATDTQYF. The full variable domain, rest sourced from reference TRBV5-4 and TRBJ2-3, is ETGVTQSPTHLIKTRGQQVTLRCSSQSGHNTVSWYQQALGQGPQFIFQYYREEENGRGNFPPRFSGLQFPNYSSELNVNALELDDSALYLCASSLARTGATDTQYFGPGTRLTVL.